This T cell receptor beta chain is from a study of lymphopenia after photon versus proton radiotherapy (dated by TCRdb to about 2019). About the investigation overall: In patients with gastrointestinal tumors who developed high-grade lymphopenia, the study compared the immunological effects of photon radiation therapy with those of proton radiation therapy. The cohort comprised 15 to 20 patients with gastrointestinal tumors who received either photon or proton therapy and then developed lymphopenia. The goal of the study was to characterize the differences between the two radiation modalities in how they affect the immune system.

Points on this clone: Its antigen remains undetermined. The input lacks base qualities; no much larger clone sits a single base away.

General study outcomes and caveats: The survival association was assessed only in patients who died, and the authors presented better survival with proton therapy as a possibility rather than a demonstrated result. During treatment, patients who received proton therapy stayed relatively stable, whereas patients who received photon therapy lost naive T cells and TCR diversity and gained effector/memory populations. Once the lymphocyte count had reached its nadir, the repertoires of photon-treated patients showed oligoclonal expansion, particularly of CD8+ Temra cells, and this expansion drove the decline in diversity. Across the cohort, an inverse correlation was found between a larger post-nadir drop in TCR diversity and overall survival time among patients who died.

V drops 7 bases and J drops 5 bases, leaving 18 bases in between. Spanning cysteine to phenylalanine, the CDR3 consists of 15 amino acids. The CDR3 DNA has 45 bases and is translated from base 1. For CDR1 and CDR2, the germline V gene lists SGHVS and FNYEAQ. Library prep was done by the immunoSEQ multiplex PCR assay. Alongside multiparametric flow cytometry, deep sequencing of rearranged TCR beta loci was used to profile the T cell repertoires. As stored in TCRdb, this immuneACCESS dataset retains in-frame rearrangements with V and J assigned. A fraction of the clones does not appear; measured against another copy, unresolved V genes explain less than half of the discrepancy, and the remainder lacks a known reason. Across this sample there are around 150,000 clones, with roughly nine tenths seen only once. Less than 6% of the sample belongs to the ten largest clones.

This material consisted of peripheral blood, taken from a patient treated with photon-based radiotherapy. The sequence came from a man aged 45 to 65 with gastric cancer. Recombination joined TRBV7-6 with TRBJ2-1; perhaps TRBD2 is the D gene, with 5 bases matching. The bases read TGTGCCAGCACCCCATTAGGAGGCCGCCACAATGAGCAGTTCTTC. This sequence encodes CASTPLGGRHNEQFF.